The TCR beta chain under discussion was sequenced for a study of OX40 agonist ivuxolimab in advanced cancers. Study-level information: Two cutaneous melanoma patients and one hepatocellular carcinoma patient, three in all, had partial responses.

Sequenced by immunoSEQ multiplex PCR; TCRdb stores in-frame clones only, minus some. Of about 50,000 clones in the sample, roughly 90% were seen once. Notes on the study in general: Clonal expansion in partial responders at 0.1-3.0 mg/kg ranked among the lowest.

Notes on this clone: What it binds is unknown.

It was autoimmune disease history or systemic immunosuppression that excluded patients. The sequencing here drew on CD4+ or CD8+ T cells sorted from blood, taken in a trial of the OX40 agonist ivuxolimab. The receptor was derived from an adult with an advanced solid tumor such as melanoma, head and neck, liver or kidney cancer.

The CDR3 nucleotides are TGCGCCAGCAGCCAAGATCCCGGGTTGAGGCAGCCCCAGCATTTT. Translating gives CASSQDPGLRQPQHF. This sequence joins TRBV4-1 and TRBJ1-5; D uncertain. Germline values: CDR1 MGHRA, CDR2 YSYEKL. V lost 0 bases and J lost 7, with 13 bases in between. This CDR3 contains 15 residues.